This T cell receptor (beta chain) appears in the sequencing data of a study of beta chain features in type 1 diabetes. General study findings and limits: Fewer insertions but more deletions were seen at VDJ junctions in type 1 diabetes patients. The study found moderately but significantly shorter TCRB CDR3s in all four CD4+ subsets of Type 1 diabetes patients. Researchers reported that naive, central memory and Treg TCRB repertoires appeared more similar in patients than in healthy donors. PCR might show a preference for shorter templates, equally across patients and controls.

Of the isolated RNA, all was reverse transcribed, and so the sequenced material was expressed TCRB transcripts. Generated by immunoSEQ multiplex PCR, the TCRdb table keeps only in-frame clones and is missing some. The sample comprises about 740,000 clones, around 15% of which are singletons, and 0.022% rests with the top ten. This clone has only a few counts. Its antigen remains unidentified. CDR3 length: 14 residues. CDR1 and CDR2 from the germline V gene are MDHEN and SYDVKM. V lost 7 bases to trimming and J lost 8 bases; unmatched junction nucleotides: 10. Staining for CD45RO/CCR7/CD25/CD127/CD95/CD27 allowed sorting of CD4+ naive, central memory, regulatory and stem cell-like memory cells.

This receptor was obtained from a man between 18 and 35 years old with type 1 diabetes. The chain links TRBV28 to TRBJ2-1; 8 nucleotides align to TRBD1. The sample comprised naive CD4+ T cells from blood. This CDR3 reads CASTVGQGLDEQFF. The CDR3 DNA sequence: TGTGCCAGCACCGTCGGACAGGGTTTAGATGAGCAGTTCTTC.